This entry concerns a single T cell receptor beta chain. Its specificity is unknown. Unmatched junction bases numbered 8, after V lost 4 bases and J lost 8 bases. The germline V gene has CDR1 SEHNR and CDR2 FQNEAQ (reference sequence). The CDR3 loop spans 16 amino acids. This table comes from immunoSEQ multiplex PCR, and its TCRdb copy is limited to in-frame clones, with some not included. The sample has 1,400,000 or so clones, about 98.5% seen once. This sample was included in a study of shared clonotypes between healthy human individuals. Study conclusions and caveats: With several donors compared, about 5% of naive CD4 clonotypes were shared. Sampling involved blood alone; tissue repertoires likely differ.

There were only Caucasian adults among the donors, and all lived in Nashville, Tennessee. The CD4+ fraction was divided into a CD45RA+ naive subset and a CD45RA-negative memory subset. The chain uses TRBV7-9 and TRBJ2-1; 13 positions agree with TRBD2. Sequencing used naive CD4+ T cells sorted from blood. The subset: CD45RA+ positively selected. The sequence came from a man younger than 40 in good health. The CDR3 loop reads CASSSPGLAGRDEQFF. In DNA form, the CDR3 reads TGTGCCAGCAGCTCCCCGGGACTAGCGGGACGAGATGAGCAGTTCTTC.